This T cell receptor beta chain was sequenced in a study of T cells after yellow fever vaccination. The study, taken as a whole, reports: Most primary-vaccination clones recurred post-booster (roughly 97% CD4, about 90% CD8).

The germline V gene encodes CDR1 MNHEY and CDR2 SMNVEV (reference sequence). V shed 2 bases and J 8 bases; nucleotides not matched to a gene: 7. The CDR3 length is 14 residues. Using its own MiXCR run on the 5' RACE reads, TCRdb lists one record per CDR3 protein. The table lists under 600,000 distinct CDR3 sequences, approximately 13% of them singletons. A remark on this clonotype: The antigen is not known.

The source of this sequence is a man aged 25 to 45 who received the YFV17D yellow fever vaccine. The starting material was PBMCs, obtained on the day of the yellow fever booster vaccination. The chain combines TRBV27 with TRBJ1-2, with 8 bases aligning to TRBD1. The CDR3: CASSLLQGAGGYTF. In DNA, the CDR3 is TGTGCCAGCAGTTTACTTCAGGGGGCAGGAGGCTACACCTTC.